One and the same sample provided the 32 T cell receptor beta chains below, sequenced in a study of blood T cell repertoires in COVID-19. Libraries were prepared by immunoSEQ multiplex PCR; TCRdb keeps only in-frame clonotypes and omits some of them. The sample carries about 250,000 clones, roughly 80% recorded once. The sample was peripheral blood. These receptors were taken from a woman aged 80 or older with acute or convalescent COVID-19.

This chain connects TRBV7-7 to TRBJ2-7; TRBD2 aligns across 7 bases. With V trimmed by 5 bases and J by 11 bases, 15 bases remained unmatched. This CDR3 is built from 14 residues. CDR1 is SSHAT and CDR2 is FNYEAQ in the germline V gene (reference sequence). CDR3 DNA sequence: TGTGCCAGCAGCCCAAACCCCGGCGGGGAGGGGAAGTACTTC. The encoded protein is CASSPNPGGEGKYF.

This chain uses TRBV10-2 with TRBJ1-1, with TRBD1 matching 7 bases. J gave up 4 bases and V 6 bases, and 8 bases lay outside the gene matches. There are 14 residues in the CDR3. Germline V gene sequence: CDR1 WSHSY, CDR2 SAAADI. CDR3 bases: TGCGCCAGCAGGTCTAACAGGGGAGTCACTGAAGCTTTCTTT. This codes for CASRSNRGVTEAFF.

The rearrangement joins TRBV3-1 (or the pseudogene TRBV3-2) to TRBJ2-5; 7 bases are shared with TRBD2. The CDR3 runs 15 residues. CDR1 and CDR2 (germline): LGHDT, YNNKEL (reference sequence). Trimming removed 3 bases from V and 1 base from J; junction bases left unmatched: 5. The CDR3 nucleotides are TGTGCCAGCAGCCATGACGGGGGGACCCAAGAGACCCAGTACTTC. It specifies CASSHDGGTQETQYF.

The chain has TRBV5-1 and TRBJ2-7; D unclear. Germline V gene data show CDR1 as SGHRS and CDR2 as YFSETQ. The V end lost 2 bases, the J end lost 1 base, and 16 bases lay between the germline ends. This CDR3 spans 16 amino acids. In DNA form, the CDR3 reads TGCGCCAGCAGCTTATTTTTCCGCCCCAGGTCCTACGAGCAGTACTTC. Translating it yields CASSLFFRPRSYEQYF.

The chain combines TRBV5-1 with TRBJ2-7; 7 bases map to TRBD1. The V segment lost 0 bases and the J segment 5 bases; nucleotides outside the gene matches: 5. The germline CDR1 and CDR2 sequences are SGHRS and YFSETQ. The CDR3 runs 14 residues. For the CDR3, the DNA is TGCGCCAGCAGCTTGGTTGCAGGGGGTGACGAGCAGTACTTC. Translated, it gives CASSLVAGGDEQYF.

This clone was counted a single time. This chain joins TRBV29-1 and TRBJ2-3, with TRBD2 matching 12 bases. The CDR3 covers 15 residues. The junction had 8 bases not matched to a gene; V was cut back by 4 bases and J by 6 bases. In germline, CDR1 is SQVTM, CDR2 ANQGSEA. CDR3 region: CSVGASGGVSDTQYF. CDR3 DNA sequence: TGCAGCGTTGGGGCTAGCGGGGGGGTATCGGATACGCAGTATTTT.

The chain couples TRBV7-2 to TRBJ2-7; 7 bases match TRBD2. From germline, CDR1 is SGHTA and CDR2 FQGNSA. The trim removed 1 base at V and 0 bases at J, leaving 15 bases unmatched. The CDR3 consists of 19 residues. The CDR3 loop is CASSLVRKSGARFSYEQYF. CDR3 in DNA: TGTGCCAGCAGCTTAGTGAGAAAAAGCGGGGCCAGGTTCTCCTACGAGCAGTACTTC.

The chain is built from TRBV5-1 and TRBJ2-4; the match to TRBD2 covers 12 bases. J gave up 4 bases and V 0 bases, and 5 bases lay outside the gene matches. CDR3 length: 17 amino acids. Looked up from germline, CDR1 is SGHRS and CDR2 is YFSETQ. Written as DNA, the CDR3 is TGCGCCAGCAGCTTGGCCGGGACTAGCGGGTCTAAAAACATTCAGTACTTC. Its protein product is CASSLAGTSGSKNIQYF.

The chain combines TRBV29-1 with TRBJ2-3; tentatively, D is TRBD1 (6 bases). Trimming removed 6 bases at V and 4 bases at J, with 17 bases between. This CDR3 has 14 amino acids. Germline values: CDR1 SQVTM, CDR2 ANQGSEA. The CDR3 nucleotides read TGCAGCGTCAGAGGGGACACAGGAGCAGATACGCAGTATTTT. It yields the protein CSVRGDTGADTQYF.

This rearrangement joins TRBV27 to TRBJ1-1; TRBD1 matches at 7 bases. This CDR3 is 17 amino acids long. V lost 5 bases to trimming and J lost 5 bases; unmatched junction nucleotides: 17. The germline V gene has CDR1 MNHEY and CDR2 SMNVEV (reference sequence). The CDR3 nucleotides read TGTGCCAGCAGTAGACTAACGAAGGACAGGCAGAGAACTGAAGCTTTCTTT. Protein sequence: CASSRLTKDRQRTEAFF.

The V gene is TRBV7-2, the J gene TRBJ1-1; D is unresolved. The CDR3 runs to 13 residues. V was clipped by 4 bases and J by 3 bases, with 9 bases between them. Looked up from germline, CDR1 is SGHTA and CDR2 is FQGNSA. Here the CDR3 DNA reads TGTGCCAGCAGCTCGGCTCGGGACACTGAAGCTTTCTTT. Its protein is CASSSARDTEAFF.

The chain employs TRBV7-3 and TRBJ1-2; tentative D call: TRBD1 (5 bases). This CDR3 is built from 16 residues. Trimming took 1 base from V and 4 from J, leaving 16 bases between them. Germline V gene sequence: CDR1 SGHTA, CDR2 FQGTGA. The CDR3: CASSLMPSPQGYGYTF. The CDR3 DNA sequence: TGTGCCAGCAGCTTAATGCCCTCCCCCCAGGGCTATGGCTACACCTTC.

This clone came up a few times. The chain uses TRBV6-5 and TRBJ1-6; 9 positions match TRBD1. Germline CDR1 and CDR2: MNHEY and SVGAGI. The CDR3 length is 14 residues. V trimming: 6 bases; J trimming: 7 bases; junction bases outside the gene matches: 4. CDR3 in DNA: TGTGCCAGCAGGCGACAGGGGGAAAATTCACCCCTCCACTTT. It specifies CASRRQGENSPLHF.

The chain has TRBV5-5 and TRBJ2-4, with a tentative D call TRBD1 (6 bases). This CDR3 contains 13 residues. Per the germline V gene, CDR1 is SGHKS and CDR2 is YYEKEE (reference sequence). The germline V and J ends were trimmed by 3 bases and 8 bases, with 12 bases remaining between them. The CDR3 is CASSSGGNYIQYF. Here the CDR3 DNA reads TGTGCCAGCAGCTCTGGGGGCAACTACATTCAGTACTTC.

This clone was observed a single time. V usage is TRBV10-3 and J usage is TRBJ2-7; 7 nucleotides agree with TRBD2. V dropped 6 bases and J dropped 4; count of bases not matched to a gene: 12. The germline V gene has CDR1 ENHRY and CDR2 SYGVKD. There are 15 residues in the CDR3. The CDR3 nucleotides read TGTGCCATCAGCCCAAGCGGGAAGGATCGATACGAGCAGTACTTC. Protein product: CAISPSGKDRYEQYF.

Comment on this clone: Different DNA sequences within this sample yield the same CDR3. V and J are TRBV7-9 and TRBJ1-1, with D maybe TRBD1 (5 bases). Between the trimmed V and J ends, which lost 3 bases and 1 base, there was a span of 9 bases. Germline CDR1 SEHNR, CDR2 FQNEAQ (reference sequence). The CDR3 totals 14 residues. In nucleotides, the CDR3 is TGTGCCAGCAGCTTGGAAGGGGCGAACACTGAAGCTTTCTTT. The encoded protein is CASSLEGANTEAFF.

The V gene is TRBV6-6, the J gene TRBJ1-4; the D gene is possibly TRBD1 (6 bases). Germline V lookup: CDR1 MNHNY, CDR2 SVGAGI (reference sequence). V dropped 3 bases and J dropped 5 bases, with 10 bases sitting between them. CDR3 length: 14 residues. CDR3 DNA sequence: TGTGCCAGCAGTTATTCAGGGGCCAATGAAAAACTGTTTTTT. This encodes CASSYSGANEKLFF.

This clone was seen only once. This chain links TRBV10-1 with TRBJ2-3; D uncertain. The V end lost 3 bases, the J end lost 0 bases, and 4 bases lay between the germline ends. Germline V gene data show CDR1 as WNHNN and CDR2 as SYGVQD (reference sequence). The CDR3 runs to 13 residues. In DNA, the CDR3 is TGCGCCAGCAGTGACCCTAGCACAGATACGCAGTATTTT. Amino acids: CASSDPSTDTQYF.

The chain carries TRBV6-5 and TRBJ2-1; 9 bases are shared with TRBD2. Germline loops: CDR1 MNHEY, CDR2 SVGAGI. This CDR3 spans 15 amino acids. V shed 6 bases and J 5 bases; nucleotides not matched to a gene: 8. CDR3 nucleotide sequence: TGTGCCAGCAGACACTCGGGACTAGCTGACAATGAGCAGTTCTTC. Translating gives CASRHSGLADNEQFF.

The chain links TRBV4-2 to TRBJ1-1; unclear D gene. The CDR3 loop spans 16 amino acids. V lost 0 bases and J lost 2, with 13 bases in between. Looked up from germline, CDR1 is LGHNA and CDR2 is YNFKEQ. The CDR3 DNA reads as TGTGCCAGCAGCCAAGATCTTGGCCTTCTCAACACTGAAGCTTTCTTT. This sequence encodes CASSQDLGLLNTEAFF.

The chain carries TRBV30 and TRBJ1-5; D is possibly TRBD1 (5 bases). The germline V and J ends were trimmed by 0 bases and 3 bases, with 12 bases remaining between them. The CDR3 runs 15 residues. Germline V gene data show CDR1 as GTSNPN and CDR2 as SVGIG (reference sequence). The CDR3 DNA is TGTGCCTGGAGTGTTAGTCGACAGTTCAATCAGCCCCAGCATTTT. Residues: CAWSVSRQFNQPQHF.

The gene calls are TRBV6-5 and TRBJ2-7; 7 bases line up with TRBD2. This CDR3 region has 14 residues. V trimming: 4 bases; J trimming: 7 bases; junction bases outside the gene matches: 10. Germline values: CDR1 MNHEY, CDR2 SVGAGI. In nucleotides, the CDR3 is TGTGCCAGCAGTTTAGGAGCGGGGAGAGTGGAGCAGTACTTC. The encoded protein is CASSLGAGRVEQYF.

The chain is built from TRBV7-3 and TRBJ2-3, with TRBD2 matching 10 bases. Germline lookup yields CDR1 SGHTA and CDR2 FQGTGA. This CDR3 comprises 15 residues. J gave up 5 bases and V 4 bases, and 6 bases lay outside the gene matches. Here the CDR3 reads CASSYSGTSVDTQYF. The DNA of the CDR3 is TGTGCCAGCAGCTATTCCGGGACTAGCGTAGATACGCAGTATTTT. The full variable domain, with the rest looked up from reference TRBV7-3 and TRBJ2-3, is GAGVSQTPSNKVTEKGKYVELRCDPISGHTALYWYRQSLGQGPEFLIYFQGTGAADDSGLPNDRFFAVRPEGSVSTLKIQRTERGDSAVYLCASSYSGTSVDTQYFGPGTRLTVL.

This rearrangement joins TRBV2 to TRBJ2-5, with D possibly being TRBD2 (5 bases). Germline assignment: CDR1 SNHLY and CDR2 FYNNEI. The CDR3 contains 13 residues. The ends were cut back, 6 bases at V and 3 bases at J, with 11 bases in the middle. Here the CDR3 reads CASRDQLEETQYF. CDR3 sequence (DNA): TGTGCCAGCAGGGACCAACTAGAAGAGACCCAGTACTTC. Full variable domain (rest looked up from reference TRBV2 and TRBJ2-5): EPEVTQTPSHQVTQMGQEVILRCVPISNHLYFYWYRQILGQKVEFLVSFYNNEISEKSEIFDDQFSVERPDGSNFTLKIRSTKLEDSAMYFCASRDQLEETQYFGPGTRLLVL.

The chain is built from TRBV6-5 and TRBJ2-1; the match to TRBD2 covers 10 bases. Germline V lookup: CDR1 MNHEY, CDR2 SVGAGI. The CDR3 contains 15 residues. V was pared by 6 bases and J by 4 bases, with 6 bases of the junction left unmatched. The CDR3 DNA reads as TGTGCCAGCAGCACCCTACTAGCGGGATACAATGAGCAGTTCTTC. Translation gives CASSTLLAGYNEQFF.

The chain employs TRBV19 and TRBJ2-1; D gene ambiguous. This CDR3 is built from 15 residues. CDR1 and CDR2 from the germline V gene are LNHDA and SQIVND (reference sequence). V lost 5 bases and J lost 3, with 14 bases in between. CDR3: CASSLNLGDYNEQFF. CDR3 nucleotides: TGTGCCAGTAGTTTGAACCTAGGAGACTACAATGAGCAGTTCTTC.

The chain couples TRBV10-1 to TRBJ1-4, with 7 bases lining up with TRBD1. Losses at the gene ends were 3 bases for V and 5 bases for J; bases not matched to a gene: 9. CDR1 is WNHNN and CDR2 is SYGVQD in the germline V gene (reference sequence). CDR3 size: 16 residues. The CDR3 protein is CASSEDPGGANEKLFF. The CDR3, as DNA: TGCGCCAGCAGTGAAGACCCAGGGGGAGCGAATGAAAAACTGTTTTTT.

The chain is built from TRBV6-5 and TRBJ1-3; D is possibly TRBD1 (5 bases). The CDR3 spans 16 residues. V gave up 0 bases and J gave up 4 bases, with 13 bases separating them. The V gene's germline CDR1 is MNHEY and CDR2 SVGAGI. CDR3 in DNA: TGTGCCAGCAGTTACTCCGCCGGGGGTATAGGAAACACCATATATTTT. Its protein is CASSYSAGGIGNTIYF.

The chain carries TRBV30 and TRBJ1-6; no firm D call. Germline-derived CDR1 and CDR2 are GTSNPN and SVGIG (reference sequence). The CDR3 loop spans 15 amino acids. The V and J ends lost 0 bases and 8 bases respectively, with 14 bases between them. As DNA, the CDR3 is TGTGCCTGGAGTGTATCCTCGGAGGCAGATTCACCCCTCCACTTT. Its translation: CAWSVSSEADSPLHF.

The chain is built from TRBV3-1 (or the pseudogene TRBV3-2) and TRBJ2-7; D is ambiguous. Trimming removed 1 base from V and 5 bases from J, with 18 bases in between. CDR3 length equals 16 residues. The germline V gene encodes CDR1 LGHDT and CDR2 YNNKEL (reference sequence). The CDR3 bases are TGTGCCAGCAGCCAAGTTAACCCTCCAACCTACCACGAGCAGTACTTC. Translated, it gives CASSQVNPPTYHEQYF.

This clone was observed a few times. The chain combines TRBV15 with TRBJ1-6; D remains ambiguous. CDR1 is LNHNV, CDR2 YYDKDF, per germline (reference sequence). The CDR3 runs to 16 residues. V lost 0 bases and J 0 bases, leaving 6 bases between the germline ends. This CDR3 reads CATSRDRSSYNSPLHF. The CDR3, as DNA: TGTGCCACCAGCAGAGATCGGAGCTCCTATAATTCACCCCTCCACTTT.

The chain links TRBV12-3 or TRBV12-4 to TRBJ1-2, with TRBD1 identical over 8 bases. V trimming: 5 bases; J trimming: 5 bases; junction bases outside the gene matches: 4. The CDR3 sequence is 13 residues long. The CDR3 bases are TGTGCCAGCAGTAAGGACAGGGTTTATGGCTACACCTTC. Its protein is CASSKDRVYGYTF.